The next 25 T cell receptor beta chains were all read from a single sample in a study of blood T cell repertoires in COVID-19. The repertoire was sequenced with immunoSEQ multiplex PCR; TCRdb's copy has only in-frame clones and lacks some. The sample contains 97,000 or so clones, 92% of which appear only once. Sequences were obtained from peripheral blood. Source of these receptors: a woman aged 45-60 years with COVID-19, enrolled during active disease.

This clone has only one observation. The V gene is TRBV3-1 (or the pseudogene TRBV3-2), the J gene TRBJ2-3; TRBD2 aligns across 8 bases. The junction had 10 bases not matched to a gene; V was cut back by 0 bases and J by 5 bases. Germline V gene lookup returns CDR1 LGHDT and CDR2 YNNKEL (reference sequence). The CDR3 has 17 residues. The CDR3 nucleotides read TGTGCCAGCAGCCAAGATCGTCGCCAGGCGGGGGGAGATACGCAGTATTTT. Translated: CASSQDRRQAGGDTQYF.

The gene calls are TRBV11-3 and TRBJ2-7; TRBD2 might be the D (5 bases). Germline values: CDR1 SGHNT, CDR2 YENEEA. V was pared by 3 bases and J by 0 bases, with 9 bases between. The CDR3 loop spans 14 amino acids. In DNA, the CDR3 is TGTGCCAGCAGCTTGAGGGTCAACTCCTACGAGCAGTACTTC. Its protein product is CASSLRVNSYEQYF.

This clone was counted a single time. The chain joins TRBV15 to TRBJ1-5, with TRBD1 identical over 8 bases. Trimming took 0 bases from V and 6 from J; bases not matched to a gene: 7. The CDR3 sequence is 16 residues long. Germline CDR1 is LNHNV and CDR2 is YYDKDF (reference sequence). The CDR3 is CATSRDPGTGGQPQHF. The CDR3 DNA sequence: TGTGCCACCAGCAGAGATCCCGGGACAGGTGGTCAGCCCCAGCATTTT.

The chain carries TRBV2 and TRBJ1-2; D ambiguous. The CDR3 loop spans 18 amino acids. V was shortened by 3 bases and J by 7 bases, with 27 bases between the two germline ends. Germline V gene sequence: CDR1 SNHLY, CDR2 FYNNEI. The DNA for the CDR3 is TGTGCCAGCAGTGATAAAGAGACACCCACTAGGCCAGTTGGTGGCTACACCTTC. Encoded protein: CASSDKETPTRPVGGYTF.

This clone appeared once. Other nucleotide sequences from this sample produce the same CDR3. This chain links TRBV9 with TRBJ1-3; D is ambiguous. In germline, CDR1 is SGDLS, CDR2 YYNGEE. The length of the CDR3 is 15 residues. Deletions cut 3 bases from V and 1 base from J, with 11 bases between. Here the CDR3 DNA reads TGTGCCAGCAGCGGGCGAGGCCCTTCTGGAAACACCATATATTTT. Translating it yields CASSGRGPSGNTIYF.

The chain carries TRBV9 and TRBJ1-1; D call uncertain. CDR1 is SGDLS and CDR2 is YYNGEE in the germline V gene. V lost 0 bases to trimming and J lost 4 bases, with 7 bases between them. The CDR3 runs 13 residues. CDR3 coding DNA: TGTGCCAGCAGCGTAGAATATTCCACTGAAGCTTTCTTT. Translating it yields CASSVEYSTEAFF.

This CDR3 is CASSTVLGGGYTF. CDR3 nucleotide sequence: TGCGCCAGCAGCACGGTCCTGGGAGGTGGCTACACCTTC. This chain uses TRBV5-1 with TRBJ1-2, with no clear D. V lost 4 bases and J 7 bases, leaving 14 bases between the germline ends. CDR1 is SGHRS, CDR2 YFSETQ, per germline. CDR3 length: 13 amino acids.

The V gene is TRBV9, the J gene TRBJ2-3, with 8 bases aligning to TRBD2. V gave up 3 bases and J gave up 12 bases; unmatched junction bases: 9. CDR1 is SGDLS and CDR2 is YYNGEE in the germline V gene. The CDR3 covers 13 residues. CDR3 coding DNA: TGTGCCAGCAGCGATATCCTTAGCGGGGACCAGTATTTT. It specifies CASSDILSGDQYF.

The chain carries TRBV4-3 and TRBJ1-1; D is uncertain. CDR3 length: 15 residues. V lost 1 base to trimming and J lost 3 bases, with 12 bases between them. Per germline, CDR1 LGHNA and CDR2 YSLEER. CDR3 in DNA: TGCGCCAGCAGCCAAGGGGGAGGCCAGTACACTGAAGCTTTCTTT. Its protein is CASSQGGGQYTEAFF.

V is TRBV5-1 and J is TRBJ1-4, with TRBD1 matching over 11 bases. The CDR3 runs 18 residues. J lost 7 bases, V lost 4 bases, and 15 bases had no gene match. The germline CDR1 and CDR2 sequences are SGHRS and YFSETQ. DNA of the CDR3: TGCGCCAGCAGCCCCCGGGGACAGGGGGGAGGTAACGGTGAAAAACTGTTTTTT. Its translation: CASSPRGQGGGNGEKLFF.

V and J are TRBV3-1 (or the pseudogene TRBV3-2) and TRBJ2-1, with D possibly being TRBD2 (5 bases). The V gene lost 5 bases and the J gene lost 10 bases, with 15 bases spanning the gap. The CDR3 has 13 residues. CDR1 is LGHDT and CDR2 is YNNKEL in the germline V gene (reference sequence). The CDR3 loop is CASSSLLGKEQFF. CDR3 nucleotides: TGTGCCAGCAGCTCCTTACTAGGGAAGGAGCAGTTCTTC.

The chain recombines TRBV6-5 with TRBJ1-5, with D uncertain. Germline values: CDR1 MNHEY, CDR2 SVGAGI. With 2 bases removed from V and 6 bases from J, the gap between germline ends came to 17 bases. The CDR3 sequence is 16 residues long. The CDR3 DNA sequence: TGTGCCAGCAGTTACGGCAGTATGGATTCGGGTCAGCCCCAGCATTTT. Amino acid sequence: CASSYGSMDSGQPQHF.

The chain couples TRBV11-2 to TRBJ2-1; a weak D match, TRBD2 (7 bases). This CDR3 is 15 amino acids long. From germline, CDR1 is SGHAT and CDR2 FQNNGV. Between the trimmed V and J ends, which lost 1 base and 7 bases, there was a span of 14 bases. The CDR3 DNA reads TGTGCCAGCAGCTTAGCGGGCAGGGGAGGGAATGAGCAGTTCTTC. As protein: CASSLAGRGGNEQFF.

This clone was seen a single time. V gene TRBV6-5 combines with J gene TRBJ2-2, with D possibly being TRBD2 (7 bases). V was shortened by 4 bases and J by 6 bases, with 12 bases between the two germline ends. Per germline, CDR1 MNHEY and CDR2 SVGAGI. CDR3 length: 14 amino acids. The CDR3 bases are TGTGCCAGCAGTTGGCAGGGGAGGGCCGGGGAGCTGTTTTTT. It is translated as CASSWQGRAGELFF.

The chain recombines TRBV28 with TRBJ1-2; D possibly corresponds to TRBD1 (6 bases). Trimming cost V 4 bases and J 4 bases, with 19 bases left between them. Germline V lookup: CDR1 MDHEN, CDR2 SYDVKM. The length of the CDR3 is 16 residues. CDR3 DNA: TGTGCCAGCAGTTCTTTCCTCAGGGGAGGGGGCTATGGCTACACCTTC. Translating gives CASSSFLRGGGYGYTF.

The rearrangement links TRBV10-3 to TRBJ2-7; 8 bases agree with TRBD1. Germline CDR1 reads ENHRY; CDR2 reads SYGVKD. Trimming removed 10 bases from V and 5 bases from J; junction bases left unmatched: 13. The CDR3 runs 14 residues. CDR3 sequence (DNA): TGTGCCACCGGTAACAGGGGGTCGGAAAACGAGCAGTACTTC. This sequence encodes CATGNRGSENEQYF.

V is TRBV5-1 and J is TRBJ1-6; TRBD1 might be the D (5 bases). With 0 bases removed from V and 11 bases from J, the gap between germline ends came to 12 bases. The CDR3 consists of 14 residues. Germline V gene lookup returns CDR1 SGHRS and CDR2 YFSETQ. The CDR3 coding sequence is TGCGCCAGCAGCTTGGGCCAGGGCTTTGCACCCCTCCACTTT. Translating it yields CASSLGQGFAPLHF.

The gene calls are TRBV10-2 and TRBJ2-2; D is unclear. CDR3 length: 13 residues. Trimming shortened V by 6 bases and J by 2 bases, and 7 bases separated the two germline ends. Germline V gene lookup returns CDR1 WSHSY and CDR2 SAAADI. CDR3 residues: CASRRGNTGELFF. The CDR3 region has the DNA TGCGCCAGCAGACGAGGAAACACCGGGGAGCTGTTTTTT.

V is TRBV9 and J is TRBJ2-1; 8 nucleotides line up with TRBD2. The V segment lost 3 bases and the J segment 4 bases; nucleotides outside the gene matches: 9. There are 16 residues in the CDR3. Germline assignment: CDR1 SGDLS and CDR2 YYNGEE. The CDR3 spells CASSEPGRGGYNEQFF. DNA for the CDR3: TGTGCCAGCAGCGAGCCCGGTCGGGGGGGTTACAATGAGCAGTTCTTC.

The chain combines TRBV6-5 with TRBJ1-5; TRBD1 matches at 7 bases. V was clipped by 6 bases and J by 7 bases; unmatched bases: 6. The germline CDR1 and CDR2 sequences are MNHEY and SVGAGI. The CDR3 consists of 13 residues. DNA for the CDR3: TGTGCCAGCAGACTGGACAGGCTCCAGCCCCAGCATTTT. It codes for CASRLDRLQPQHF.

The CDR3 DNA follows: TGTGCCATCAGTGAGTCGGAGCCGGTAGCGGGTCCTTCCCCGAGGGAGCAGTTCTTC. This gives the protein CAISESEPVAGPSPREQFF. The rearrangement links TRBV10-3 to TRBJ2-1; TRBD2 aligns across 7 bases. V trimming: 0 bases; J trimming: 10 bases; junction bases outside the gene matches: 21. CDR1 is ENHRY and CDR2 is SYGVKD in the germline V gene. The CDR3 has 19 amino acids.

This chain joins TRBV18 and TRBJ1-1; TRBD1 might be the D (6 bases). This CDR3 has 16 amino acids. The V gene's germline CDR1 is KGHSH and CDR2 LQKENI. V lost 4 bases and J lost 5, with 20 bases in between. CDR3 region: CASSLTRDTSQTEAFF. Here the CDR3 DNA reads TGTGCCAGCTCACTTACCCGGGACACCTCACAGACTGAAGCTTTCTTT.

Comment on this clone: The junction and the germline gene differ at one end; a read error may be behind it. The chain has TRBV5-1 and TRBJ1-5, with TRBD1 as a possible D gene (5 bases). The CDR3 is 15 residues long. The V gene's germline CDR1 is SGHRS and CDR2 YFSETQ. The CDR3 DNA reads as TGCGCCAGCAGCCGGGACGGGGGTAGCGATCAGCCCCAGCATTTT. Protein: CASSRDGGSDQPQHF.

This clone occurred once. The chain combines TRBV30 with TRBJ1-2; TRBD1 is a possible D gene (6 bases). Trimming removed 0 bases from V and 4 bases from J, with 18 bases in between. The CDR3 spans 16 residues. Germline loops: CDR1 GTSNPN, CDR2 SVGIG (reference sequence). The CDR3 is CAWSVRVSGDVYGYTF. The DNA of the CDR3 is TGTGCCTGGAGTGTACGAGTGTCAGGGGACGTCTATGGCTACACCTTC.

The chain employs TRBV12-3 or TRBV12-4 and TRBJ2-6; D ambiguous. The CDR3 sequence is 12 residues long. V was trimmed by 8 bases and J by 4 bases, leaving 6 bases between them. The chain's CDR3 is CASHSGANVLTF. The CDR3 region has the DNA TGTGCCAGCCACTCCGGGGCCAACGTCCTGACTTTC.